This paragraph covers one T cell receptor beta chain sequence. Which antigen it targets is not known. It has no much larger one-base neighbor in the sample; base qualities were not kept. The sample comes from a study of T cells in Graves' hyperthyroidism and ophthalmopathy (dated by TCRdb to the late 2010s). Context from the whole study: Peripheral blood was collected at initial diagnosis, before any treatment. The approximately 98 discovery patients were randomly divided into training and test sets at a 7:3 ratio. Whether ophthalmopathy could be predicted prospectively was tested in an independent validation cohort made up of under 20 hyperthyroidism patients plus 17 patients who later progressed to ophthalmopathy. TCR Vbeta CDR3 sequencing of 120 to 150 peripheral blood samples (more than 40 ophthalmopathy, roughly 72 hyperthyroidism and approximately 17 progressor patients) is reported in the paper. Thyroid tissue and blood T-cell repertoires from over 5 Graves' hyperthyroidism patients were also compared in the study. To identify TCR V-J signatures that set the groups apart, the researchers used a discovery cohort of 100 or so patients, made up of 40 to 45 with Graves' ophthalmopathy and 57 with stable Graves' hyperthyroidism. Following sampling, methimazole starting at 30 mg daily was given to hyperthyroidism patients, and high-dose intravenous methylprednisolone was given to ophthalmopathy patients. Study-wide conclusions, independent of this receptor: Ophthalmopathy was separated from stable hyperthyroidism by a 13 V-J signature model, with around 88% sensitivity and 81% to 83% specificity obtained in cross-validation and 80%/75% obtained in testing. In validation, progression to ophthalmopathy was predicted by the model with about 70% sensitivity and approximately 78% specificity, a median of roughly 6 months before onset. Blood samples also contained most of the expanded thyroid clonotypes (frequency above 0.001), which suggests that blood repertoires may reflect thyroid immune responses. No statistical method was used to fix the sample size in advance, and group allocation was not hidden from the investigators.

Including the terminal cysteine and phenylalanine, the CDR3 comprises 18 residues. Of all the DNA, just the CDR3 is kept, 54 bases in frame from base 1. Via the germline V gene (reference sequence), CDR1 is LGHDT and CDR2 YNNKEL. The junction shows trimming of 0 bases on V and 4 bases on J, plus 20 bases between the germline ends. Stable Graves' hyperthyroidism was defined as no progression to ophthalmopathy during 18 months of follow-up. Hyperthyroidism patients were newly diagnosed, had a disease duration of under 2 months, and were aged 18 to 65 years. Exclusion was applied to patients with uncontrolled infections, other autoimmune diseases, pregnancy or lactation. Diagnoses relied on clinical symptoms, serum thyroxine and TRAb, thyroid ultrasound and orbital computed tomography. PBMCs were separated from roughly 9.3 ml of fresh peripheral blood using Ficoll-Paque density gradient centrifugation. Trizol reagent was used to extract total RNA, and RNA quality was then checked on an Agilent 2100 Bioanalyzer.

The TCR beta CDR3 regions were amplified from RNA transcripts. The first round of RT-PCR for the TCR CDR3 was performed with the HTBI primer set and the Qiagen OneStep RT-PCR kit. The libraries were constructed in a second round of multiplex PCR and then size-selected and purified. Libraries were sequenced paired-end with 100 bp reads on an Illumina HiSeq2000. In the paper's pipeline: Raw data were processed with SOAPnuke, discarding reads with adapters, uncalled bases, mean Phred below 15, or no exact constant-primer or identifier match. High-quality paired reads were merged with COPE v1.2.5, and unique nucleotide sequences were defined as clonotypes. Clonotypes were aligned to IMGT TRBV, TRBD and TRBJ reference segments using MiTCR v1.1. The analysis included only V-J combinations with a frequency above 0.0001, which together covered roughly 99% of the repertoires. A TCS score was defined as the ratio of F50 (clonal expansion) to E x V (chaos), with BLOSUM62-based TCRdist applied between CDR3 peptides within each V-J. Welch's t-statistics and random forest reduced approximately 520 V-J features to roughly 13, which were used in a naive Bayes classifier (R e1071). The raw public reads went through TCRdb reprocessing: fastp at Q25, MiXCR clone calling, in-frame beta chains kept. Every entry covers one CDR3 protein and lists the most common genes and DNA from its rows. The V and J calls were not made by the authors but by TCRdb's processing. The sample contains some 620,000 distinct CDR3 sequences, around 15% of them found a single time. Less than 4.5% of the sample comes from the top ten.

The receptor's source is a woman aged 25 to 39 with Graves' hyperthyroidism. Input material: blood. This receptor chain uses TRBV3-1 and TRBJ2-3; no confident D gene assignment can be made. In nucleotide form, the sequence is TGTGCCAGCAGCCAAGATACCTTTATGGATGTTCAATCAGATACGCAGTATTTT. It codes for CASSQDTFMDVQSDTQYF.